These T cell receptor beta chains were read from a single sample in a study of Tregs in tolerant kidney transplant recipients. Profiling relied on immunoSEQ multiplex PCR, and the TCRdb table lists in-frame clones only, not all of them. The data show just under 20,000 clones, with about 71% seen just once and 3% to 4% held by the top ten. What these receptors recognize is not known. The sample comprised Tregs from blood cultured with allogeneic cells. These receptors all stem from a human donor in good health. Both conserved end residues are part of each CDR3. D genes are given only for firm matches. Clone size appears in some rows only: once, few, many, or a class for an expanded clone.

d_gene: .
abundance: few
j_gene: TRBJ1-2
v_gene: TRBV5-1
CDR3nt: TGCGCCAGCAGCTTGGGGACAACTAACTATGGCTACACCTTC
CDR3aa: CASSLGTTNYGYTF

d_gene: TRBD1
abundance: .
j_gene: TRBJ2-3
v_gene: TRBV30
CDR3nt: TGTGCCTGGAGTCCAGGGGGCGGGGCAGATACGCAGTATTTT
CDR3aa: CAWSPGGGADTQYF

d_gene: TRBD1
abundance: few
j_gene: TRBJ2-3
v_gene: TRBV7-9
CDR3nt: TGTGCCAGCAGCTTCCGTCTGACAGGGGGAAGAGTAGATACGCAGTATTTT
CDR3aa: CASSFRLTGGRVDTQYF

d_gene: .
abundance: few
j_gene: TRBJ2-7
v_gene: TRBV9
CDR3nt: TGTGCCAGCAGCACGGGTCCAGGCGGTATATACGAGCAGTACTTC
CDR3aa: CASSTGPGGIYEQYF

d_gene: .
abundance: .
j_gene: TRBJ2-6
v_gene: TRBV5-1
CDR3nt: TGCGCCAGCAGCTGGGGGGCTGGGGCCAACGTCCTGACTTTC
CDR3aa: CASSWGAGANVLTF

d_gene: TRBD2
abundance: .
j_gene: TRBJ2-1
v_gene: TRBV13
CDR3nt: TGTGCCAGCAGCTTACTGCGGGAGGGCCCCAATGAGCAGTTCTTC
CDR3aa: CASSLLREGPNEQFF

d_gene: .
abundance: .
j_gene: TRBJ2-7
v_gene: TRBV6-5
CDR3nt: TGTGCCAGCAGTGAACGGGCGGGACGGCAGTACTTC
CDR3aa: CASSERAGRQYF

d_gene: TRBD1
abundance: .
j_gene: TRBJ1-2
v_gene: TRBV4-1
CDR3nt: TGCGCCAGCAGCCCCTTCGGACAGGGGGCGAGGGGCTACACCTTC
CDR3aa: CASSPFGQGARGYTF

d_gene: TRBD2
abundance: .
j_gene: TRBJ2-7
v_gene: TRBV7-1
CDR3nt: TGTGCCAGCAGCCTAGCGGGAGGGTGGAACGAGCAGTACTTC
CDR3aa: CASSLAGGWNEQYF

d_gene: .
abundance: .
j_gene: TRBJ1-5
v_gene: TRBV28
CDR3nt: TGTGCCAGCAGTGTCAATCAGCCCCAGCATTTT
CDR3aa: CASSVNQPQHF

d_gene: .
abundance: .
j_gene: TRBJ1-3
v_gene: TRBV15
CDR3nt: TGTGCCACCAGCAGAGATTTTAGCTATTTTGGAAACACCATATATTTT
CDR3aa: CATSRDFSYFGNTIYF

d_gene: .
abundance: .
j_gene: TRBJ1-1
v_gene: TRBV10-3
CDR3nt: TGTGCCATCGGCTCGGGGACTGAAGCTTTCTTT
CDR3aa: CAIGSGTEAFF

d_gene: TRBD2
abundance: .
j_gene: TRBJ2-3
v_gene: TRBV5-1
CDR3nt: TGCGCCAGCAGCTTCGCTACCGGGACTAGCGGCACAGATACGCAGTATTTT
CDR3aa: CASSFATGTSGTDTQYF

d_gene: TRBD2
abundance: few
j_gene: TRBJ2-3
v_gene: TRBV6-5
CDR3nt: TGTGCCAGCAGGGCCAGCGGGGGGGCCGCGGATACGCAGTATTTT
CDR3aa: CASRASGGAADTQYF

d_gene: .
abundance: .
j_gene: TRBJ2-1
v_gene: TRBV5-1
CDR3nt: TGCGCCAGCAGCTTGTTCGGACCACCTTCCTACAATGAGCAGTTCTTC
CDR3aa: CASSLFGPPSYNEQFF

d_gene: TRBD2
abundance: .
j_gene: TRBJ2-3
v_gene: TRBV5-1
CDR3nt: TGCGCCAGCAGCTTGGAGACTAGCGGGAGAGGAGATACGCAGTATTTT
CDR3aa: CASSLETSGRGDTQYF

d_gene: TRBD1
abundance: .
j_gene: TRBJ1-4
v_gene: TRBV5-1
CDR3nt: TGCGCCAGCAGCTTGGTCTGGACAGGGGGCGGTCTTTTTGGCCCTAATGAAAAACTGTTTTTT
CDR3aa: CASSLVWTGGGLFGPNEKLFF

d_gene: TRBD1
abundance: .
j_gene: TRBJ2-7
v_gene: TRBV11-3
CDR3nt: TGTGCCAGCAGCGGACAGGGGGATGACGAGCAGTACTTC
CDR3aa: CASSGQGDDEQYF

d_gene: .
abundance: few
j_gene: TRBJ1-1
v_gene: TRBV2
CDR3nt: TGTGCCAGCAGGGTCCGGGATAGAGGGACTGAAGCTTTCTTT
CDR3aa: CASRVRDRGTEAFF

d_gene: .
abundance: .
j_gene: TRBJ1-3
v_gene: TRBV9
CDR3nt: TGTGCCAGCAGCGTAAATGTAGGCGGAAACACCATATATTTT
CDR3aa: CASSVNVGGNTIYF

d_gene: .
abundance: few
j_gene: TRBJ2-1
v_gene: TRBV6-5
CDR3nt: TGTGCCAGCAGCCCCCGGGGGTACGAGCAGTTCTTC
CDR3aa: CASSPRGYEQFF

d_gene: .
abundance: few
j_gene: TRBJ2-3
v_gene: TRBV7-9
CDR3nt: TGTGCCAGCAGCTTAGTCAGAGATACGCAGTATTTT
CDR3aa: CASSLVRDTQYF

d_gene: .
abundance: few
j_gene: TRBJ1-1
v_gene: TRBV19
CDR3nt: TGTGCCAGTAGTGTCTTAACGAGACAGACTGAAGCTTTCTTT
CDR3aa: CASSVLTRQTEAFF

d_gene: .
abundance: .
j_gene: TRBJ2-5
v_gene: TRBV6-9
CDR3nt: TGTGCCAGCAGTTACGAGTTAGCGGTCCTAGAGACCCAGTACTTC
CDR3aa: CASSYELAVLETQYF

d_gene: .
abundance: .
j_gene: TRBJ2-1
v_gene: TRBV2
CDR3nt: TGTGCCAGCACTGGGGGTACCTACAATGAGCAGTTCTTC
CDR3aa: CASTGGTYNEQFF

d_gene: TRBD2
abundance: .
j_gene: TRBJ2-5
v_gene: TRBV18
CDR3nt: TGTGCCAGCTCACCCACTAGCGGACAAGAGACCCAGTACTTC
CDR3aa: CASSPTSGQETQYF

d_gene: TRBD1
abundance: .
j_gene: TRBJ1-4
v_gene: TRBV28
CDR3nt: TGTGCCAGCAGCACGACCGGGACAGGGGTTGAAAAACTGTTTTTT
CDR3aa: CASSTTGTGVEKLFF

d_gene: .
abundance: .
j_gene: TRBJ2-1
v_gene: TRBV7-9
CDR3nt: TGTGCCAGCCCCTACCCCCCGCTAGACAATGAGCAGTTCTTC
CDR3aa: CASPYPPLDNEQFF

d_gene: TRBD1
abundance: .
j_gene: TRBJ1-5
v_gene: TRBV2
CDR3nt: TGTGCCAGCAGGGCTCGGACAGGGATTAGCAATCAGCCCCAGCATTTT
CDR3aa: CASRARTGISNQPQHF

d_gene: .
abundance: .
j_gene: TRBJ1-6
v_gene: TRBV27
CDR3nt: TGTGCCAGCAGTTTCCTACTAACAGGGATTGACTCACCCCTCCACTTT
CDR3aa: CASSFLLTGIDSPLHF

d_gene: .
abundance: .
j_gene: TRBJ2-1
v_gene: TRBV11-2
CDR3nt: TGTGCCAGCAGCTTAGGAACAGGGTCTTACAATGAGCAGTTCTTC
CDR3aa: CASSLGTGSYNEQFF

d_gene: .
abundance: .
j_gene: TRBJ2-1
v_gene: TRBV6-1
CDR3nt: TGTGCCAGCAGTGAAGTCTATGAGCAGTTCTTC
CDR3aa: CASSEVYEQFF

d_gene: TRBD2
abundance: .
j_gene: TRBJ2-7
v_gene: TRBV5-6
CDR3nt: TGTGCCAGCACCGGGCGGGGGGCGATCTACGAGCAGTACTTC
CDR3aa: CASTGRGAIYEQYF

d_gene: TRBD2
abundance: .
j_gene: TRBJ2-7
v_gene: TRBV30
CDR3nt: TGTGCCTGGAGACGCGGGAGGTTGGGTTACGAGCAGTACTTC
CDR3aa: CAWRRGRLGYEQYF

d_gene: .
abundance: .
j_gene: TRBJ1-1
v_gene: TRBV5-1
CDR3nt: TGCGCCAGCAGCACGGACGGCTACACTGAAGCTTTCTTT
CDR3aa: CASSTDGYTEAFF

d_gene: .
abundance: .
j_gene: TRBJ1-4
v_gene: TRBV11-1
CDR3nt: TGTGCCAGCAGCTTAAGGAGTTGGGGGGGAAAACTGTTTTTT
CDR3aa: CASSLRSWGGKLFF

d_gene: .
abundance: few
j_gene: TRBJ2-1
v_gene: TRBV30
CDR3nt: TGTGCCTGGAGTGGAGGACTATCCCTCCGGCAGAGCTCCTACAATGAGCAGTTCTTC
CDR3aa: CAWSGGLSLRQSSYNEQFF

d_gene: .
abundance: once
j_gene: TRBJ2-6
v_gene: TRBV7-2
CDR3nt: TGTGCCAGCAGCTCTGGGGCCAACGTCCTGACTTTC
CDR3aa: CASSSGANVLTF

d_gene: TRBD1
abundance: .
j_gene: TRBJ1-5
v_gene: TRBV6-6
CDR3nt: TGTGCCAGCAGTTCCGACAGGGTGAATCAGCCCCAGCATTTT
CDR3aa: CASSSDRVNQPQHF

d_gene: TRBD1
abundance: .
j_gene: TRBJ1-1
v_gene: TRBV23-1
CDR3nt: TGCGCCAGCACCCCCCCGGGACAGAAGAACACTGAAGCTTTCTTT
CDR3aa: CASTPPGQKNTEAFF

d_gene: TRBD1
abundance: .
j_gene: TRBJ1-4
v_gene: TRBV6-6
CDR3nt: TGTGCCAGCAGACGACAGGGCCCTGGTGAAAAACTGTTTTTT
CDR3aa: CASRRQGPGEKLFF

d_gene: .
abundance: .
j_gene: TRBJ1-1
v_gene: TRBV11-1
CDR3nt: TGTGCCAGCAGCTCACAGGGAAACACTGAAGCTTTCTTT
CDR3aa: CASSSQGNTEAFF

d_gene: .
abundance: .
j_gene: TRBJ2-1
v_gene: TRBV18
CDR3nt: TGTGCCAGCTCACCACCGGTGGGGAGCTCCTACAATGAGCAGTTCTTC
CDR3aa: CASSPPVGSSYNEQFF

d_gene: .
abundance: .
j_gene: TRBJ1-6
v_gene: TRBV6-1
CDR3nt: TGTGCCAGCAGTCCGGGACACGGTAATTCACCCCTCCACTTT
CDR3aa: CASSPGHGNSPLHF

d_gene: .
abundance: .
j_gene: TRBJ2-3
v_gene: TRBV29-1
CDR3nt: TGCAGCGTTCGGCAGGTCACGGGCACAGATACGCAGTATTTT
CDR3aa: CSVRQVTGTDTQYF

d_gene: .
abundance: .
j_gene: TRBJ1-1
v_gene: TRBV10-3
CDR3nt: TGTGCCATCAGTGGGGGCCAGTTGAACACTGAAGCTTTCTTT
CDR3aa: CAISGGQLNTEAFF

d_gene: TRBD1
abundance: .
j_gene: TRBJ1-2
v_gene: TRBV5-6
CDR3nt: TGTGCCAGCAGCTGGACAGGGGTTCTACTTGGCTACACCTTC
CDR3aa: CASSWTGVLLGYTF

d_gene: .
abundance: few
j_gene: TRBJ2-5
v_gene: TRBV7-2
CDR3nt: TGTGCCAGCAGCTTAGATAGCGGAGCAGCGGAGACCCAGTACTTC
CDR3aa: CASSLDSGAAETQYF

d_gene: TRBD1
abundance: medium-sized
j_gene: TRBJ2-7
v_gene: TRBV4-2
CDR3nt: TGTGCCAGCAGCCAGTCCAGACAGGGAGCGTTTCGGCAGTACTTC
CDR3aa: CASSQSRQGAFRQYF

d_gene: .
abundance: .
j_gene: TRBJ2-2
v_gene: TRBV11-3
CDR3nt: TGTGCCAGCAGCTTAGTTAGGGGCGGCACCGGGGAGCTGTTTTTT
CDR3aa: CASSLVRGGTGELFF